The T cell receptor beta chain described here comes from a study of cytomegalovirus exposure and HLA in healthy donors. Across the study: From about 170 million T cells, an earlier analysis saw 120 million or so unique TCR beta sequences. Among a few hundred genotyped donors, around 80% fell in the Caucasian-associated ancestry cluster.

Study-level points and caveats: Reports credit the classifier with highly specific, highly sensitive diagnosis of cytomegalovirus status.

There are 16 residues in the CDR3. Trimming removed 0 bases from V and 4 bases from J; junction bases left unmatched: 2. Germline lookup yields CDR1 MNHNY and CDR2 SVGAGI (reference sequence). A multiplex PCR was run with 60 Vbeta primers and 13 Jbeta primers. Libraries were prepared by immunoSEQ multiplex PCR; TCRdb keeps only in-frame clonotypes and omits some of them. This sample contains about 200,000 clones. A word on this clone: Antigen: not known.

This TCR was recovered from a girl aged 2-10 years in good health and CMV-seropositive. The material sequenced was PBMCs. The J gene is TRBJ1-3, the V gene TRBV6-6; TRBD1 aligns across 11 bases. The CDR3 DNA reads TGTGCCAGCAGTTACTCGGGGACAGGGGGAGGAAACACCATATATTTT. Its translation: CASSYSGTGGGNTIYF.